Below, 28 T cell receptor beta chains from the same sample are listed, as sequenced in a study of blood T cells in healthy people across ages. Next came a second PCR, run for about 7 to 12 cycles, which used a sample-barcoded 5' primer along with a J-beta primer mix. TCRdb re-analysed the 5' RACE reads in MiXCR, keeping a single row per CDR3 protein. This sample has approximately 1.5 million distinct CDR3 sequences; 42% occur once, and the top ten carry approximately 4.1%. Sequences were obtained from blood. These receptors were collected from a woman aged 18-29 years in good health.

The V and J genes are TRBV5-1 and TRBJ2-3, with D tentatively TRBD1 or TRBD2 (5 bases each). V was clipped by 0 bases and J by 5 bases, with 13 bases between them. The CDR3 runs 15 residues. Germline CDR1 is SGHRS and CDR2 is YFSETQ. For the CDR3, the DNA is TGCGCCAGCAGCTTGGCCGGGGCCAGTGGAGATACGCAGTATTTT. Residues: CASSLAGASGDTQYF.

This chain links TRBV6-6 with TRBJ2-5; D is possibly TRBD2 (6 bases). This CDR3 has 15 residues. V was clipped by 8 bases and J by 0 bases, with 16 bases between them. Germline-derived CDR1 and CDR2 are MNHNY and SVGAGI (reference sequence). The CDR3 DNA sequence: TGTGCCAGCGGCTCGCTAGGAGGGTACCAAGAGACCCAGTACTTC. Translation: CASGSLGGYQETQYF.

A few counts support this clonotype. V is TRBV20-1 and J is TRBJ2-3, with D perhaps TRBD1 or TRBD2 (5 bases each). Germline CDR1 and CDR2: DFQATT and SNEGSKA (reference sequence). The CDR3 consists of 14 residues. Between the trimmed V and J ends, which lost 3 bases and 2 bases, there was a span of 12 bases. CDR3 sequence (DNA): TGCAGTGCTAGTATTCGGGGCCCCACAGATACGCAGTATTTT. It specifies CSASIRGPTDTQYF.

About this clonotype: One end of the junction is discordant with germline, which a read error may explain. The chain combines TRBV7-9 with TRBJ2-3, with 12 bases matching TRBD2. The CDR3 has 16 residues. The germline V gene has CDR1 SEHNR and CDR2 FQNEAQ (reference sequence). The CDR3 sequence: CASSLLAGGTTDAQYF. In nucleotides, the CDR3 is TGTGCCAGCAGCTTGCTAGCGGGAGGGACCACAGATGCGCAGTATTTT.

This chain connects TRBV7-2 to TRBJ2-2; possible D gene TRBD1, 5 bases. Germline V CDR1 and CDR2: SGHTA, FQGNSA. CDR3 length: 15 amino acids. V dropped 1 base and J dropped 5 bases, with 11 bases sitting between them. DNA of the CDR3: TGTGCCAGCAGCTTAGAGACAGCGTATACCGGGGAGCTGTTTTTT. Its protein is CASSLETAYTGELFF.

On this clonotype itself: A clone one base away is much larger, so this may be a read error. The V gene is TRBV5-1, the J gene TRBJ2-7, with a weak D call TRBD2 (6 bases). The CDR3 contains 15 residues. Between the trimmed V and J ends, which lost 7 bases and 0 bases, there was a span of 17 bases. Germline CDR1 is SGHRS and CDR2 is YFSETQ. This CDR3 reads CASSYGASDSYEQYF. The CDR3 nucleotides read TGCGCCAGCTCGTATGGGGCTAGCGACTCCTACGAGCAGTACTTC.

Concerning this clonotype: A much bigger clone sits one base away, suggesting this may be a read error. This chain connects TRBV30 to TRBJ1-4; D gene uncertain. The CDR3 has 12 residues. V was shortened by 3 bases and J by 10 bases, with 12 bases between the two germline ends. Looked up from germline, CDR1 is GTSNPN and CDR2 is SVGIG (reference sequence). The CDR3 DNA follows: TGTGCCTGGAGGGTAACGGTCGGAAAACTGTTTTTT. Translation gives CAWRVTVGKLFF.

This clonotype came up a few times. V usage is TRBV12-3 or TRBV12-4 and J usage is TRBJ2-7; D is possibly TRBD1 (5 bases). The CDR3 is 14 amino acids. V was cut by 6 bases and J by 3 bases, with 15 bases left in between. As DNA, the CDR3 is TGTGCCAGCAGGCGATCGGACACTAACTACGAGCAGTACTTC. This sequence encodes CASRRSDTNYEQYF.

The V call is TRBV3-1, the J call TRBJ2-1; TRBD1 matches 8 bases. V shed 7 bases, J shed 7 bases, and the junction held 6 bases outside the gene matches. CDR1 LGHDT and CDR2 YNNKEL come from the germline V gene (reference sequence). The CDR3 totals 13 residues. CDR3: CASINTGGNEQFF. The CDR3 nucleotides read TGTGCCAGCATTAACACAGGGGGTAATGAGCAGTTCTTC.

The V call is TRBV20-1, the J call TRBJ2-1, with D perhaps matching TRBD1 or TRBD2 (5 bases each). This CDR3 is 15 amino acids long. Germline values: CDR1 DFQATT, CDR2 SNEGSKA (reference sequence). The V and J ends lost 1 base and 7 bases respectively, with 17 bases between them. The CDR3, as DNA: TGCAGTGCTAGAGCCCGACACGGGGCGTCGAATGAGCAGTTCTTC. Translation: CSARARHGASNEQFF.

The CDR3 bases are TGTGCCAGCAGACTCGAGACTAGCGGGGTATACAATGAGCAGTTCTTC. Amino acid sequence: CASRLETSGVYNEQFF. This rearrangement joins TRBV6-2 or TRBV6-3 to TRBJ2-1; the match to TRBD2 covers 11 bases. Germline trimming cut 6 bases from V and 4 bases from J; bases unmatched to any gene: 8. The CDR3 consists of 16 residues. The V gene's germline CDR1 is MNHEY and CDR2 SVGEGT.

This rearrangement joins TRBV7-2 to TRBJ2-5; D is uncertain. From germline, CDR1 is SGHTA and CDR2 FQGNSA. The V and J ends lost 3 bases and 7 bases respectively, with 6 bases between them. The CDR3 has 11 residues. CDR3 protein: CASSFTRTQYF. In nucleotides, the CDR3 is TGTGCCAGCAGCTTTACTCGGACCCAGTACTTC.

The chain has TRBV29-1 and TRBJ1-4; D not certain. The CDR3 runs 11 residues. Germline V gene sequence: CDR1 SQVTM, CDR2 ANQGSEA. V was trimmed by 3 bases and J by 12 bases, leaving 11 bases between them. DNA for the CDR3: TGCAGCGTTGACGTCGTTGGGGAACTGTTTTTT. This translates into CSVDVVGELFF. Based on the CDR3 plus reference TRBV29-1 and TRBJ1-4, the full variable domain is SAVISQKPSRDICQRGTSLTIQCQVDSQVTMMFWYRQQPGQSLTLIATANQGSEATYESGFVIDKFPISRPNLTFSTLTVSNMSPEDSSIYLCSVDVVGELFFGSGTQLSVL.

This sequence joins TRBV29-1 and TRBJ1-3; a weak D match, TRBD1 (6 bases). The V end was cut by 0 bases, the J end by 5 bases, with 8 bases between. The length of the CDR3 is 13 residues. Germline V lookup: CDR1 SQVTM, CDR2 ANQGSEA. The DNA for the CDR3 is TGCAGCGTTGAAGACAGGGGAAGAAACACCATATATTTT. Its protein product is CSVEDRGRNTIYF.

The chain uses TRBV4-1 and TRBJ1-5; unclear D gene. Germline values: CDR1 MGHRA, CDR2 YSYEKL. Trimming pared 0 bases from V and 0 bases from J, leaving 9 bases between. The CDR3 extends over 16 amino acids. The CDR3 DNA reads TGCGCCAGCAGCCAAGAGGCCCCGAATAGCAATCAGCCCCAGCATTTT. Translated, it gives CASSQEAPNSNQPQHF.

The chain is built from TRBV6-6 and TRBJ2-5, with D uncertain. Germline V lookup: CDR1 MNHNY, CDR2 SVGAGI (reference sequence). Trimming pared 4 bases from V and 11 bases from J, leaving 14 bases between. This CDR3 comprises 12 residues. The CDR3 DNA reads as TGTGCCAGCAGTTCCGGGCCTGATGAGCAGTACTTC. Residues: CASSSGPDEQYF.

A few counts support this clonotype. The chain is built from TRBV7-2 and TRBJ1-1; D is unresolved. The germline gives CDR1 SGHTA, CDR2 FQGNSA. V lost 1 base and J 3 bases, leaving 9 bases between the germline ends. The CDR3 is 14 residues long. The CDR3: CASSLGSWDTEAFF. The CDR3 region has the DNA TGTGCCAGCAGCTTAGGGAGTTGGGACACTGAAGCTTTCTTT. The variable domain in full, with the rest retrieved from reference TRBV7-2 and TRBJ1-1, is GAGVSQSPSNKVTEKGKDVELRCDPISGHTALYWYRQSLGQGLEFLIYFQGNSAPDKSGLPSDRFSAERTGGSVSTLTIQRTQQEDSAVYLCASSLGSWDTEAFFGQGTRLTVV.

This clonotype occurred a few times. This chain joins TRBV6-5 and TRBJ1-5; the D gene is possibly TRBD1 (5 bases). The CDR3 covers 14 residues. From germline, CDR1 is MNHEY and CDR2 SVGAGI. V lost 2 bases and J lost 6, with 11 bases in between. CDR3 DNA sequence: TGTGCCAGCAGTTACGGCATCGGGGGTCAGCCCCAGCATTTT. Encoded protein: CASSYGIGGQPQHF.

Points on this clonotype: It may be a read error: a sequence one base away is much more abundant. The chain couples TRBV24-1 to TRBJ2-7; TRBD2 aligns across 8 bases. Trimming at V came to 4 bases and at J to 7 bases, leaving 14 bases not matched to a gene. The CDR3 totals 16 residues. From germline, CDR1 is KGHDR and CDR2 SFDVKD. CDR3 sequence reads: CATSDASSGPSNEQYF. The CDR3 DNA reads as TGTGCCACCAGTGACGCCTCTAGCGGGCCAAGCAATGAGCAGTACTTC.

This clonotype came up once. The chain has TRBV6-7 and TRBJ1-2, with D unclear. TRBV6-7 is an ORF for which the function is uncertain. This CDR3 spans 13 amino acids. Trimming took 2 bases from V and 8 from J, leaving 12 bases between them. The CDR3 coding sequence is TGTGCCAGCAGTTACGAGAAGAAGGAGGGCTACACCTTC. This codes for CASSYEKKEGYTF.

This clonotype turned up a few times. The chain recombines TRBV20-1 with TRBJ1-4, with D hard to call. The CDR3 runs 13 residues. Trimming took 5 bases from V and 8 from J, leaving 15 bases between them. Germline V lookup: CDR1 DFQATT, CDR2 SNEGSKA (reference sequence). The CDR3 spells CSARISTEEKLFF. In nucleotides, the CDR3 is TGCAGTGCTCGCATTTCGACGGAGGAAAAACTGTTTTTT.

This rearrangement joins TRBV18 to TRBJ2-7; D may be TRBD1 or TRBD2 (6 bases each). The J call may be wrong; the DNA end is better matched by TRBJ2-5. This CDR3 has 13 residues. Germline V gene data show CDR1 as KGHSH and CDR2 as LQKENI. The CDR3 DNA is TGTGCCAGCTCACCAGGGGGGCATGAGACCCAGTACTTC. Its translation is CASSPGGHETQYF.

V and J are TRBV18 and TRBJ1-2, with a tentative D call TRBD1 (5 bases). Trimming took 1 base from V and 2 from J, leaving 11 bases between them. This CDR3 region has 15 residues. The germline gives CDR1 KGHSH, CDR2 LQKENI. CDR3 bases: TGTGCCAGCTCACCACGGGGACTTCCGAACTATGGCTACACCTTC. Residues: CASSPRGLPNYGYTF.

This clonotype came up a few times. The chain joins TRBV5-1 to TRBJ1-2; 7 bases are a match to TRBD1. V gave up 4 bases and J gave up 8 bases; unmatched junction bases: 14. The CDR3 length is 15 residues. Germline loops: CDR1 SGHRS, CDR2 YFSETQ. Here the CDR3 DNA reads TGCGCCAGCAGCCCGTACTCAAAAACAGGGGAAGGCTACACCTTC. It is translated as CASSPYSKTGEGYTF.

This clonotype has more than one count but fewer than ten. The chain combines TRBV30 with TRBJ2-3; 7 bases align to TRBD1. The CDR3 length is 15 residues. Trimming at V came to 1 base and at J to 0 bases, leaving 4 bases not matched to a gene. CDR1 and CDR2 from the germline V gene are GTSNPN and SVGIG (reference sequence). The CDR3 region is CAWSAGTVSTDTQYF. CDR3 nucleotides: TGTGCCTGGAGTGCCGGGACAGTAAGCACAGATACGCAGTATTTT. Full variable domain (rest looked up from reference TRBV30 and TRBJ2-3): SQTIHQWPATLVQPVGSPLSLECTVEGTSNPNLYWYRQAAGRGLQLLFYSVGIGQISSEVPQNLSASRPQDRQFILSSKKLLLSDSGFYLCAWSAGTVSTDTQYFGPGTRLTVL.

V and J are TRBV14 and TRBJ1-6; possibly TRBD1 for D (5 bases). CDR1 is SGHDN and CDR2 is FVKESK in the germline V gene. Trimming cost V 1 base and J 9 bases, with 16 bases left between them. The CDR3 contains 16 residues. CDR3 coding DNA: TGTGCCAGCAGCCAAGGTATCCCCGTAAGGGGTTCACCCCTCCACTTT. This codes for CASSQGIPVRGSPLHF.

The chain uses TRBV6-5 and TRBJ1-2; 10 bases match TRBD1. The junction had 5 bases not matched to a gene; V was cut back by 5 bases and J by 5 bases. Germline-derived CDR1 and CDR2 are MNHEY and SVGAGI. The CDR3 runs to 14 residues. CDR3 in DNA: TGTGCCAGCAGTATAGACAGGGGGCTTTATGGCTACACCTTC. This codes for CASSIDRGLYGYTF.

The rearrangement uses TRBV4-2 and TRBJ2-1; D may correspond to TRBD1 or TRBD2 (7 bases each). V lost 2 bases to trimming and J lost 8 bases, with 16 bases between them. The CDR3 has 15 amino acids. From germline, CDR1 is LGHNA and CDR2 YNFKEQ. CDR3 sequence (DNA): TGTGCCAGCAGCCAATCAGGGGGGGCCTTCCATGAGCAGTTCTTC. It encodes CASSQSGGAFHEQFF.